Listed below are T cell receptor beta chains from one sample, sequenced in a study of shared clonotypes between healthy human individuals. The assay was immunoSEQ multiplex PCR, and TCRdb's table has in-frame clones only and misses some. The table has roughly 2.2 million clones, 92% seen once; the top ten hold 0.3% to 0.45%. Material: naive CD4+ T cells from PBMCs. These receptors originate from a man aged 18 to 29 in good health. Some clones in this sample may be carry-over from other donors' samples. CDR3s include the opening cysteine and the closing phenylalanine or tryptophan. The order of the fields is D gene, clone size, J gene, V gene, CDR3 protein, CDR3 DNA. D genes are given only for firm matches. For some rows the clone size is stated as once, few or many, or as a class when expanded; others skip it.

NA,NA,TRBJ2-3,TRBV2,CASSVARYYLDTQYF,TGTGCCAGCAGTGTGGCTAGGTATTATTTGGATACGCAGTATTTT
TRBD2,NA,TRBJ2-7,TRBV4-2,CASSQELGLAGADAYEQYF,TGTGCCAGCAGCCAAGAACTGGGACTAGCGGGAGCGGACGCCTACGAGCAGTACTTC
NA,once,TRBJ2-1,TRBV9,CASARGAEQFF,TGTGCCAGCGCTCGGGGGGCTGAGCAGTTCTTC
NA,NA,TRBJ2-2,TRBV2,CASGSRVGTGELFF,TGTGCCAGCGGGTCCAGGGTTGGCACCGGGGAGCTGTTTTTT
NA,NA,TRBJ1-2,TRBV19,CASSIEEGSGYGYTF,TGTGCCAGTAGTATAGAGGAGGGGTCAGGCTATGGCTACACCTTC
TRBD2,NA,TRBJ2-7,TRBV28,CASRIPGTSGSLNEQYF,TGTGCCAGCAGGATACCCGGGACTAGCGGGAGTCTAAACGAGCAGTACTTC
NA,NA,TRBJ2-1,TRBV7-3,CASSFGLISYNEQFF,TGTGCCAGCAGCTTTGGGTTAATTTCCTACAATGAGCAGTTCTTC
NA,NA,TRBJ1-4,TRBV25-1,CASSGIQTPREKLFF,TGTGCCAGCAGTGGCATACAGACGCCCCGCGAAAAACTGTTTTTT
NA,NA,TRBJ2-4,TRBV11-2,CASSYQGYGKNIQYF,TGTGCCAGCAGCTACCAGGGGTATGGCAAAAACATTCAGTACTTC
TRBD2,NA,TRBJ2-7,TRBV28,CASSAPGRGSYEQYF,TGTGCCAGCAGTGCTCCCGGGAGGGGGTCCTACGAGCAGTACTTC
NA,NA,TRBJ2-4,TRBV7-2,CASSMVTTTKNIQYF,TGTGCCAGCAGCATGGTAACCACAACCAAAAACATTCAGTACTTC
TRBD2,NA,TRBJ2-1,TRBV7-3,CASSLRAGAAYNEQFF,TGTGCCAGCAGCTTAAGGGCGGGAGCCGCCTACAATGAGCAGTTCTTC
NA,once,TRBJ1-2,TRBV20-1,CSARVNYGYTF,TGCAGTGCTAGAGTTAACTATGGCTACACCTTC
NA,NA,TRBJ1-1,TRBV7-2,CASSLVLLSNTEAFF,TGTGCCAGCAGCTTAGTCCTTTTGAGTAACACTGAAGCTTTCTTT
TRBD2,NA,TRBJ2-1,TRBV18,CASSHGTSGIWVYNEQFF,TGTGCCAGCTCACACGGGACTAGCGGGATATGGGTCTACAATGAGCAGTTCTTC
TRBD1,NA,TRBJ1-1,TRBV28,CASSNSDRVDTEAFF,TGTGCCAGCAGTAATTCGGACAGGGTGGACACTGAAGCTTTCTTT
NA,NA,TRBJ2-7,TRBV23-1,CAAPVCLGEQYF,TGCGCCGCCCCCGTATGCTTAGGAGAGCAGTACTTC
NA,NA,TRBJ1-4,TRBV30,CAWSVRGINEKLFF,TGTGCCTGGAGTGTACGGGGGATCAATGAAAAACTGTTTTTT
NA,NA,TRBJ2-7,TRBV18,CASSLGNTFYEQYF,TGTGCCAGCTCACTAGGCAACACCTTCTACGAGCAGTACTTC
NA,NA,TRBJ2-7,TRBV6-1,CASSDGPRAREQYF,TGTGCCAGCAGTGATGGCCCTCGGGCTAGGGAGCAGTACTTC
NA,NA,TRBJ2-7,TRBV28,CASSPRPYEQYF,TGTGCCAGCAGTCCCAGGCCCTACGAGCAGTACTTC
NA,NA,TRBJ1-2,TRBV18,CASSPSQGLEGYTF,TGTGCCAGCTCACCATCCCAGGGCCTCGAGGGCTACACCTTC
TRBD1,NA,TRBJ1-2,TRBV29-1,CSVDTGGAYGYTF,TGCAGCGTTGACACAGGGGGCGCTTATGGCTACACCTTC
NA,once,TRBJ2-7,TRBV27,CASRSSAVWASRNYEQYF,TGTGCCAGCCGCTCCTCGGCCGTGTGGGCTAGCAGAAACTACGAGCAGTACTTC
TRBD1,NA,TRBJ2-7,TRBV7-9,CASSSRQGEQYF,TGTGCCAGCAGCTCAAGACAGGGTGAACAGTACTTC